The sequence of this T cell receptor beta chain was determined in a study of blood T cell repertoires in COVID-19. Trimming pared 0 bases from V and 3 bases from J, leaving 8 bases between. Germline V gene lookup returns CDR1 SNHLY and CDR2 FYNNEI. The CDR3 contains 15 residues. Produced via immunoSEQ multiplex PCR; TCRdb's table is partial and in-frame only. The table lists 250,000 to 300,000 clones, around 89% of them singletons. Sequenced material: peripheral blood. The chain uses TRBV2 and TRBJ1-4, with D tentatively TRBD1 (6 bases). The clonotype was recovered from a woman aged 25 to 39 who had recovered from COVID-19. The CDR3 loop reads CASSEAGAANEKLFF. CDR3 DNA sequence: TGTGCCAGCAGTGAAGCGGGGGCGGCTAATGAAAAACTGTTTTTT.